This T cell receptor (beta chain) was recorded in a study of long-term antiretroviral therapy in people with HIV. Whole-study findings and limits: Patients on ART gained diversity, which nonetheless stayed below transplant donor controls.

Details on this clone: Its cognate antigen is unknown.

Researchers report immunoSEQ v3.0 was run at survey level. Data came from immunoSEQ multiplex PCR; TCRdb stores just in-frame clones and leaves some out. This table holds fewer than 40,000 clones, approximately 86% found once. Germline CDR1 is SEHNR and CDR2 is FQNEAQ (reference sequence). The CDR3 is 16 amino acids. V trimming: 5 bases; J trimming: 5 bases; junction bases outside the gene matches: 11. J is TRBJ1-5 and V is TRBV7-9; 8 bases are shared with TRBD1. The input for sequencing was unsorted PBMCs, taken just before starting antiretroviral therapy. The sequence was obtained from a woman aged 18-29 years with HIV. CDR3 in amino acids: CASSPQSGQEDQPQHF. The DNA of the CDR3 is TGTGCCAGCAGCCCGCAGTCGGGACAGGAAGATCAGCCCCAGCATTTT.